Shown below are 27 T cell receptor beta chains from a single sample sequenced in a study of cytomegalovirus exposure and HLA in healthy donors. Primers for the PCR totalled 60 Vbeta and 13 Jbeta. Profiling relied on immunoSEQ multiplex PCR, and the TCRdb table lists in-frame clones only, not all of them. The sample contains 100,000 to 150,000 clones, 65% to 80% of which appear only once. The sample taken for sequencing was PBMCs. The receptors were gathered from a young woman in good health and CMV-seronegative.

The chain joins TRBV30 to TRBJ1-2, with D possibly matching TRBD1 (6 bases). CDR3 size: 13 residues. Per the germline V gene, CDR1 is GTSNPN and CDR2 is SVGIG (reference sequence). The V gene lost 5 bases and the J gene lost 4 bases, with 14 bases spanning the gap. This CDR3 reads CAWSPTGIYGYTF. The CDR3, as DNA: TGTGCCTGGTCCCCCACAGGGATCTATGGCTACACCTTC. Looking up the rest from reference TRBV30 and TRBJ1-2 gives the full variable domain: SQTIHQWPATLVQPVGSPLSLECTVEGTSNPNLYWYRQAAGRGLQLLFYSVGIGQISSEVPQNLSASRPQDRQFILSSKKLLLSDSGFYLCAWSPTGIYGYTFGSGTRLTVV.

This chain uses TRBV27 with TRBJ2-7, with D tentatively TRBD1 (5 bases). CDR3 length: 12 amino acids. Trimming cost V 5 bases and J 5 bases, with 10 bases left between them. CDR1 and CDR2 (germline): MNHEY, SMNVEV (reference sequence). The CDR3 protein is CASSQGGNEQYF. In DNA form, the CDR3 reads TGTGCCAGCAGTCAGGGCGGAAACGAGCAGTACTTC.

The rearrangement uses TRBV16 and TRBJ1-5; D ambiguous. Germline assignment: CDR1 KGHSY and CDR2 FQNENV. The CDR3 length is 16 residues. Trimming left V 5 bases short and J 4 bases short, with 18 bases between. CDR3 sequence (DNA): TGTGCCAGCAGCTCCCCCCGGTCGGGATATAATCAGCCCCAGCATTTT. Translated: CASSSPRSGYNQPQHF.

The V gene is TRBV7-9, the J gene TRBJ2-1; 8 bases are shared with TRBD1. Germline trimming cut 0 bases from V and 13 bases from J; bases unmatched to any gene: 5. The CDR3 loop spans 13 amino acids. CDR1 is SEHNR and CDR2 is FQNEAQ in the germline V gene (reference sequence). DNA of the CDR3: TGTGCCAGCAGCTTAGCTCGGCAGGGGGCTCAGTTCTTC. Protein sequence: CASSLARQGAQFF.

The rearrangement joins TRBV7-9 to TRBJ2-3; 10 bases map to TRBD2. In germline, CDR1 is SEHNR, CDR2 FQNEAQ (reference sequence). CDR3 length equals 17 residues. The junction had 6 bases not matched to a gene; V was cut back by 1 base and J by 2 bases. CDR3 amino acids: CASSLGTLAGITDTQYF. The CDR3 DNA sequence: TGTGCCAGCAGCTTAGGCACACTAGCGGGGATCACAGATACGCAGTATTTT.

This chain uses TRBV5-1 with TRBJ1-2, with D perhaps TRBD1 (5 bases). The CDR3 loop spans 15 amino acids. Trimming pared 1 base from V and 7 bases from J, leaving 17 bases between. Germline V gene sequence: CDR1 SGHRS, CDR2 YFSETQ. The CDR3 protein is CASSLFLTQGGGYTF. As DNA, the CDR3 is TGCGCCAGCAGCTTGTTTCTAACCCAGGGAGGTGGCTACACCTTC.

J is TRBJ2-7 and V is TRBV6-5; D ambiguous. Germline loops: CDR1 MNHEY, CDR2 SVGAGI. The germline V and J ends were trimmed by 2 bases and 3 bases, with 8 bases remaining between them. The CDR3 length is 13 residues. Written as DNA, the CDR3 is TGTGCCAGCAGTTACGTCCAGAACTACGAGCAGTACTTC. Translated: CASSYVQNYEQYF.

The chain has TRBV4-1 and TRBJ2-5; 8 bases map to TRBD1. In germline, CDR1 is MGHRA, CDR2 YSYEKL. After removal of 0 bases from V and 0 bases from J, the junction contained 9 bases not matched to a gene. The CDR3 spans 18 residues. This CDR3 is CASSQDWGQVLYQETQYF. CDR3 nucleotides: TGCGCCAGCAGCCAAGATTGGGGACAGGTCCTGTACCAAGAGACCCAGTACTTC.

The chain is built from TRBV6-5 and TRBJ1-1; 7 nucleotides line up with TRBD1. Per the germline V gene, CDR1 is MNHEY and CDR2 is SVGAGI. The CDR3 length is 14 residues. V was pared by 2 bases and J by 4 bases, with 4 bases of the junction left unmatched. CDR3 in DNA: TGTGCCAGCAGTTACAAGGGGGCGGGCACTGAAGCTTTCTTT. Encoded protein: CASSYKGAGTEAFF.

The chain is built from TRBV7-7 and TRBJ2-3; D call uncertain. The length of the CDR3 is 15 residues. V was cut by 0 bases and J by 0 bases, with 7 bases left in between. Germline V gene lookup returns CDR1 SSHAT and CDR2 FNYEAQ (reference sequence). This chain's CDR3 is CASSLAQTSTDTQYF. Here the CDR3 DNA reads TGTGCCAGCAGCTTAGCGCAAACTAGCACAGATACGCAGTATTTT.

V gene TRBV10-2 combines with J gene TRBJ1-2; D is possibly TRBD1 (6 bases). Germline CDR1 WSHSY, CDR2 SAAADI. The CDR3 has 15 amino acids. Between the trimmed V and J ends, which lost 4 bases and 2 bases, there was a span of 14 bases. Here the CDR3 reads CASSGPQDRNYGYTF. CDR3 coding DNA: TGCGCCAGCAGTGGCCCCCAGGACAGAAACTATGGCTACACCTTC.

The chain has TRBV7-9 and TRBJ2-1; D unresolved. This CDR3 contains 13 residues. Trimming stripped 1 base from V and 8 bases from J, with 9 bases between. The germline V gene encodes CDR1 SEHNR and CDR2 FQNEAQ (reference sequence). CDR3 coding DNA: TGTGCCAGCAGCTTAGACGCGTCGGATGAGCAGTTCTTC. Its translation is CASSLDASDEQFF.

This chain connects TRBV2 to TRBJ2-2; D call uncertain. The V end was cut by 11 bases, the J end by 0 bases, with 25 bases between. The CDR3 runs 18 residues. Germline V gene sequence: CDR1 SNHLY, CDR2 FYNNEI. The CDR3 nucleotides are TGTGCCCAGCAGCCCCGTTCAAGCGAGCCATCGAACACCGGGGAGCTGTTTTTT. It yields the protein CAQQPRSSEPSNTGELFF. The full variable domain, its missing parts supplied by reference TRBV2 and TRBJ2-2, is EPEVTQTPSHQVTQMGQEVILRCVPISNHLYFYWYRQILGQKVEFLVSFYNNEISEKSEIFDDQFSVERPDGSNFTLKIRSTKLEDSAMYFCAQQPRSSEPSNTGELFFGEGSRLTVL.

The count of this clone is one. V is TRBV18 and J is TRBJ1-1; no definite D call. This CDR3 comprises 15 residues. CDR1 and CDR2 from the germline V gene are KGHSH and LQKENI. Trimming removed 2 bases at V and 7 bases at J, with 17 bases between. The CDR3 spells CASSPTGRERVEAFF. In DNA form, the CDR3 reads TGTGCCAGCTCACCAACCGGGAGGGAAAGGGTTGAAGCTTTCTTT. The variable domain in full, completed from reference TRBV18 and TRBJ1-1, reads NAGVMQNPRHLVRRRGQEARLRCSPMKGHSHVYWYRQLPEEGLKFMVYLQKENIIDESGMPKERFSAEFPKEGPSILRIQQVVRGDSAAYFCASSPTGRERVEAFFGQGTRLTVV.

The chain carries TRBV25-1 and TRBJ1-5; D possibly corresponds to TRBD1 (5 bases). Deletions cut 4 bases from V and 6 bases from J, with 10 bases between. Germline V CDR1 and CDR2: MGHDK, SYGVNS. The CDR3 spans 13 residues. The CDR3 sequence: CASSAGGVQPQHF. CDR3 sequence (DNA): TGTGCCAGCAGTGCCGGAGGGGTTCAGCCCCAGCATTTT.

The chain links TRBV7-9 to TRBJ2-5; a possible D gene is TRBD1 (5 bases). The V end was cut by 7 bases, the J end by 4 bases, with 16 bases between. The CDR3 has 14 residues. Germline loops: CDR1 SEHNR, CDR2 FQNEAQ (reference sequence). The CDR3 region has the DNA TGTGCCAGCACCCCGGACCCCCAGGGAGAGACCCAGTACTTC. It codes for CASTPDPQGETQYF. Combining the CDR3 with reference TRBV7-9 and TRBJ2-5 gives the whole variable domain DTGVSQNPRHKITKRGQNVTFRCDPISEHNRLYWYRQTLGQGPEFLTYFQNEAQLEKSRLLSDRFSAERPKGSFSTLEIQRTEQGDSAMYLCASTPDPQGETQYFGPGTRLLVL.

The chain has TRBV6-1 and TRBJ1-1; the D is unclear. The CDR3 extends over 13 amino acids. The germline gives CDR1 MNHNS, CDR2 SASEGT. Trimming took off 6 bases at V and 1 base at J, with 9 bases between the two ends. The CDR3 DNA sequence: TGTGCCAGCAGCCCACAGTCGAACACTGAAGCTTTCTTT. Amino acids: CASSPQSNTEAFF.

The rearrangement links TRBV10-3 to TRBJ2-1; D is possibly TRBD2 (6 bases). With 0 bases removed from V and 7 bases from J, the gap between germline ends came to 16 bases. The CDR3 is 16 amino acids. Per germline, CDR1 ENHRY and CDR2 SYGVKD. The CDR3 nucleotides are TGTGCCATCAGTGAGTCGGAGGGAGGTTCATGGAATGAGCAGTTCTTC. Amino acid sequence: CAISESEGGSWNEQFF.

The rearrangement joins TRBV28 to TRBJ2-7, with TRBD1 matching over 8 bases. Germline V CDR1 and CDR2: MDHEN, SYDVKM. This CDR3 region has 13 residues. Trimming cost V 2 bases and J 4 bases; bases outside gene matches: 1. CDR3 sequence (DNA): TGTGCCAGCAGTTTACGACAGGGGTACGAGCAGTACTTC. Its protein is CASSLRQGYEQYF. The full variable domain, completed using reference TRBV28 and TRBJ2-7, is DVKVTQSSRYLVKRTGEKVFLECVQDMDHENMFWYRQDPGLGLRLIYFSYDVKMKEKGDIPEGYSVSREKKERFSLILESASTNQTSMYLCASSLRQGYEQYFGPGTRLTVT.

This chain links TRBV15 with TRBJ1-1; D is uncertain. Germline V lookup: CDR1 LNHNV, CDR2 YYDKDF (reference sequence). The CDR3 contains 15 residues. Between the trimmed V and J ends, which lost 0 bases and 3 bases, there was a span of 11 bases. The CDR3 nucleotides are TGTGCCACCAGCAGAGATCCTAGCGTAGACACTGAAGCTTTCTTT. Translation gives CATSRDPSVDTEAFF.

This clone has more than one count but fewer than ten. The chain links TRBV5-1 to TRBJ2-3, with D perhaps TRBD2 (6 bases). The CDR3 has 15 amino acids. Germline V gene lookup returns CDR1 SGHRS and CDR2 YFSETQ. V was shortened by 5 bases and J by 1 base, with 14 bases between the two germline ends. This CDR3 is CASSMSPSGTDTQYF. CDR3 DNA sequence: TGCGCCAGCAGTATGTCCCCTAGCGGCACAGATACGCAGTATTTT.

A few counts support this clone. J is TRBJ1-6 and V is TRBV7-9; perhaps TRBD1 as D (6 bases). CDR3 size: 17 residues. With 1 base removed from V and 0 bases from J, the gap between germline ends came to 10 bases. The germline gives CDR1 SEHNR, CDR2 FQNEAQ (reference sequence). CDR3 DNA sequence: TGTGCCAGCAGCTTAGAGGGGGAGCTCTCCTATAATTCACCCCTCCACTTT. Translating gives CASSLEGELSYNSPLHF.

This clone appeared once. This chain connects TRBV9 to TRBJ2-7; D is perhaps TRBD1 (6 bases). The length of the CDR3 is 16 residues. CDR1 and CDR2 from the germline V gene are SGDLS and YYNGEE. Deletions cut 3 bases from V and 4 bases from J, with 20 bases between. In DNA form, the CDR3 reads TGTGCCAGCAGCGAAGGGGGTGGCGGACTTTCTTACGAGCAGTACTTC. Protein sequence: CASSEGGGGLSYEQYF.

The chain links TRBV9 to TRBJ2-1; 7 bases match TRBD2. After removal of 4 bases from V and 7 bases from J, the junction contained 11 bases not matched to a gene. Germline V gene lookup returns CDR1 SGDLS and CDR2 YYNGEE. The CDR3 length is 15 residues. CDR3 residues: CASSPREDFGNEQFF. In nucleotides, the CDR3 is TGTGCCAGCAGCCCCCGGGAGGATTTCGGGAATGAGCAGTTCTTC.

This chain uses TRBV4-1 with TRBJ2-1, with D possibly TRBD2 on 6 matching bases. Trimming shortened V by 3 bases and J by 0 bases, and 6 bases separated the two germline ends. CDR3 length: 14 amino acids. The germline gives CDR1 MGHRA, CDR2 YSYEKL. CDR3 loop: CASSHGSSYNEQFF. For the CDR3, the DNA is TGCGCCAGCAGCCACGGGAGCTCCTACAATGAGCAGTTCTTC.

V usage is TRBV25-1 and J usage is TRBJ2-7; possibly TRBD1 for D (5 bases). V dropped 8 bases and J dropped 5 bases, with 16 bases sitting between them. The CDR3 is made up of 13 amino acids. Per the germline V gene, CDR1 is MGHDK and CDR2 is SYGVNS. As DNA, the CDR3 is TGTGCCAGCCAAGACAGAGCCCGGGACGAGCAGTACTTC. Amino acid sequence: CASQDRARDEQYF.

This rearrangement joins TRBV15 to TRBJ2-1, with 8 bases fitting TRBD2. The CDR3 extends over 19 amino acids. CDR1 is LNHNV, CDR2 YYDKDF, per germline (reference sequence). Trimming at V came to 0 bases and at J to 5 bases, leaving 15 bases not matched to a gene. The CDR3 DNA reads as TGTGCCACCAGCAGAGATAGTGTAATGGCGGGAGGCGTAGACAATGAGCAGTTCTTC. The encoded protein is CATSRDSVMAGGVDNEQFF.